What follows describes a single TCR beta chain. Its antigen is still unknown. This sample is part of a study of glioma-infiltrating T cells. TCR alpha and beta CDR3 regions were amplified from RNA using iRepertoire nested multiplex PCR. Tissue mRNA or PBMC total RNA, 100-400 ng, went into one-step reverse transcription and amplification. TCRdb re-derived calls from the multiplex PCR reads in MiXCR, one entry per CDR3 protein. The profile shows about 140,000 distinct CDR3 sequences, 39% of them singletons. Study observations and caveats: Only very few CDR3 sequences appeared in both tissue and blood. Gliomas, especially low-grade, showed above-expected tissue-blood divergence; non-neoplastic patients showed below.

V trimming: 1 base; J trimming: 1 base; junction bases outside the gene matches: 7. The CDR3 extends over 18 amino acids. Germline lookup yields CDR1 LGHDT and CDR2 YNNKEL (reference sequence). This sequence originates from a human donor with low-grade glioma or glioblastoma, undergoing nonglioma brain surgery, or in good health (not recorded which). The sample consisted of glioma tissue, nonneoplastic brain tissue, or PBMCs (not recorded which). This chain uses TRBV3-1 with TRBJ2-3; TRBD2 matches 11 bases. The CDR3 DNA reads TGTGCCAGCAGCCAAGGTGCCCAACTAGCGGGAGGCACAGATACGCAGTATTTT. This codes for CASSQGAQLAGGTDTQYF.